This T cell receptor (beta chain) comes out of a study of T cells in Graves' hyperthyroidism and ophthalmopathy (dated by TCRdb to 2018 to 2020). About the full investigation: Peripheral blood was collected at initial diagnosis, before any treatment. Once sampling was done, hyperthyroidism patients were given methimazole at a starting dose of 30 mg daily, whereas ophthalmopathy patients were given high-dose intravenous methylprednisolone. The study also compared thyroid tissue and blood T-cell repertoires from roughly six Graves' hyperthyroidism patients. Prospective prediction of ophthalmopathy was tested in an independent validation cohort consisting of roughly 19 hyperthyroidism patients and 17 patients who later progressed to ophthalmopathy. A discovery cohort of about 100 patients, about 40 with Graves' ophthalmopathy and about 58 with stable Graves' hyperthyroidism, was used to find distinguishing TCR V-J signatures. The paper describes TCR Vbeta CDR3 sequencing of 120 to 150 peripheral blood samples, made up of about 40 ophthalmopathy patients, around 73 hyperthyroidism patients and roughly 17 progressor patients. The 100 discovery patients were randomly split 7:3 into training and test sets. Findings and caveats that apply to the study as a whole: Most expanded thyroid clonotypes (frequency above 0.001) were also detected in blood, suggesting blood repertoires may reflect thyroid immune responses. In cross-validation, a model built on a 13 V-J signature told ophthalmopathy apart from stable hyperthyroidism with approximately 90% sensitivity and around 83% specificity, and in testing the same model reached 80%/75%. No statistical method was used to fix the sample size in advance, and group allocation was not hidden from the investigators. In validation, the model predicted progression to ophthalmopathy a median of around 6.5 months before onset, with roughly 70% sensitivity and just under 75% specificity.

The TCR beta CDR3 regions were amplified from RNA transcripts. The first round of RT-PCR for the TCR CDR3 was performed with the HTBI primer set and the Qiagen OneStep RT-PCR kit. Libraries were constructed in a second round of multiplex PCR, after which size selection and purification were performed. Paired-end sequencing of the libraries was performed with 100 bp reads on an Illumina HiSeq2000. For the original study's pipeline: SOAPnuke was used to process the raw data, with reads discarded if the reads contained adapters or uncalled bases, had a mean Phred below 15, or lacked an exact constant-primer or identifier match. COPE v1.2.5 was used to merge high-quality paired reads, and clonotypes were defined as unique nucleotide sequences. Clonotypes were aligned to IMGT TRBV, TRBD and TRBJ reference segments using MiTCR v1.1. The analysis included only V-J combinations with a frequency above 0.0001, which together covered 99.2% of the repertoires. The TCS score was defined as the ratio of F50 (clonal expansion) to E x V (chaos), calculated using BLOSUM62-based TCRdist between CDR3 peptides within each V-J. Welch's t-statistics and random forest reduced around 510 V-J features to 13, which were used in a naive Bayes classifier (R e1071). Through fastp at Q25 and MiXCR, TCRdb rebuilt clones from the public reads, retaining in-frame beta chains. All rows with the same CDR3 protein become a single entry with the most common DNA and genes. TCRdb's processing, not the authors', yielded these V and J calls. The sample profile shows a few hundred thousand distinct CDR3 sequences; 25% of them were found once. The top ten clonotypes cover roughly 70% of the sample.

Worth noting for this clonotype: The clone's antigen remains unknown. A much more abundant neighbour one base away suggests this may be a read error.

A patient counted as having stable Graves' hyperthyroidism if no progression to ophthalmopathy occurred over 18 months of follow-up. The hyperthyroidism patients were between 18 and 65 years old and newly diagnosed, with a disease duration of less than 2 months. Exclusion was applied to patients with uncontrolled infections, other autoimmune diseases, pregnancy or lactation. Diagnoses were established on the basis of clinical symptoms, serum thyroxine and TRAb, thyroid ultrasound, and orbital computed tomography. PBMCs were separated from approximately 10 ml of fresh peripheral blood using Ficoll-Paque density gradient centrifugation. Total RNA was extracted using Trizol reagent, and RNA quality was assessed on an Agilent 2100 Bioanalyzer. The germline ends are 23 bases apart after V is trimmed by 7 bases and J by 10 bases. The germline V gene encodes CDR1 SQVTM and CDR2 ANQGSEA. Its CDR3 holds 14 amino acids, cysteine through phenylalanine. Kept here is only the CDR3 DNA, which spans 42 bases and is read in frame from base 1.

The chain employs TRBV29-1 and TRBJ2-1; TRBD1 might be the D gene, on 5 matching bases. The sequenced material came from blood. This TCR came from a man aged 45-60 years with Graves' hyperthyroidism. Read as DNA, the sequence is TGCAGCGCCACCCAGGGTGCTTACGGGTACGAGCAGTTCTTC. Translation gives CSATQGAYGYEQFF.